One sample yielded the 21 T cell receptor beta chains listed below, sequenced in a study of neoadjuvant nivolumab and ipilimumab in lung cancer. Generated by immunoSEQ multiplex PCR, the TCRdb table keeps only in-frame clones and is missing some. The data show 5,500 to 8,500 clones, 80% to 85% seen once. Sequenced material: tumor tissue, taken after neoadjuvant nivolumab, alone or with ipilimumab, at or shortly before surgery. These receptors were taken from an adult with non-small cell lung cancer.

The V call is TRBV18, the J call TRBJ2-3; no firm D call. Per the germline V gene, CDR1 is KGHSH and CDR2 is LQKENI. With 0 bases removed from V and 3 bases from J, the gap between germline ends came to 1 base. CDR3 length equals 12 residues. CDR3 protein: CASSPPTDTQYF. CDR3 bases: TGTGCCAGCTCACCACCGACAGATACGCAGTATTTT.

The CDR3 nucleotides are TGCGCCAGCAGCTTGGTAGACCGTTACACTGAAGCTTTCTTT. It yields the protein CASSLVDRYTEAFF. This chain uses TRBV5-1 with TRBJ1-1; D is unclear. V dropped 0 bases and J dropped 3 bases, with 9 bases sitting between them. Germline V lookup: CDR1 SGHRS, CDR2 YFSETQ. CDR3 length: 14 amino acids. Full variable domain (outside the CDR3, taken from reference TRBV5-1 and TRBJ1-1): KAGVTQTPRYLIKTRGQQVTLSCSPISGHRSVSWYQQTPGQGLQFLFEYFSETQRNKGNFPGRFSGRQFSNSRSEMNVSTLELGDSALYLCASSLVDRYTEAFFGQGTRLTVV.

This chain uses TRBV4-3 with TRBJ2-7; TRBD1 might be the D (5 bases). The CDR3 covers 14 residues. The V gene lost 0 bases and the J gene lost 5 bases, with 11 bases spanning the gap. Per germline, CDR1 LGHNA and CDR2 YSLEER. Here the CDR3 DNA reads TGCGCCAGCAGCCAAGACAGGGATGGTAACGAGCAGTACTTC. Encoded protein: CASSQDRDGNEQYF.

This clone was found a few times. V gene TRBV11-1 combines with J gene TRBJ1-2, with D maybe TRBD1 (5 bases). V lost 5 bases and J lost 2, with 9 bases in between. Germline CDR1 and CDR2: SGHAT and FQDESV (reference sequence). The CDR3 consists of 13 residues. This CDR3 is CASSQGQNYGYTF. CDR3 DNA: TGTGCCAGCAGCCAAGGACAAAACTATGGCTACACCTTC.

The CDR3 DNA follows: TGTGCCAGCAGCTCCACCCCCTCCCAAGAGACCCAGTACTTC. This gives the protein CASSSTPSQETQYF. The chain recombines TRBV11-2 with TRBJ2-5; D unclear. V was cut by 4 bases and J by 1 base, with 10 bases left in between. The CDR3 consists of 14 residues. Per germline, CDR1 SGHAT and CDR2 FQNNGV.

The chain joins TRBV5-6 to TRBJ2-3; D possibly matches TRBD1 or TRBD2 (5 bases each). CDR3 length equals 14 residues. V was shortened by 4 bases and J by 6 bases, with 15 bases between the two germline ends. Germline CDR1 reads SGHDT; CDR2 reads YYEEEE. The CDR3 here is CASSRTGALDTQYF. The CDR3, as DNA: TGTGCCAGCAGCCGGACTGGGGCTTTGGATACGCAGTATTTT. Full variable domain (outside the CDR3, taken from reference TRBV5-6 and TRBJ2-3): DAGVTQSPTHLIKTRGQQVTLRCSPKSGHDTVSWYQQALGQGPQFIFQYYEEEERQRGNFPDRFSGHQFPNYSSELNVNALLLGDSALYLCASSRTGALDTQYFGPGTRLTVL.

The chain uses TRBV5-1 and TRBJ1-3; D not resolved. Germline V CDR1 and CDR2: SGHRS, YFSETQ. This CDR3 comprises 15 residues. The ends were cut back, 3 bases at V and 4 bases at J, with 14 bases in the middle. The DNA of the CDR3 is TGCGCCAGCAGCTCTGGTGTATCGGAGGGAAACACCATATATTTT. Amino acids: CASSSGVSEGNTIYF.

The CDR3 sequence: CASSAGQGKETQYF. CDR3 DNA sequence: TGTGCCAGCAGCGCCGGACAGGGGAAAGAGACCCAGTACTTC. This chain joins TRBV5-4 and TRBJ2-5; 9 bases map to TRBD1. J was trimmed by 3 bases and V by 4 bases; bases with no gene match: 4. Per germline, CDR1 SGHNT and CDR2 YYREEE (reference sequence). The CDR3 loop spans 14 amino acids.

The V gene is TRBV5-1, the J gene TRBJ1-4; TRBD1 is a possible D gene (6 bases). V was clipped by 0 bases and J by 2 bases, with 11 bases between them. This CDR3 spans 16 amino acids. Germline-derived CDR1 and CDR2 are SGHRS and YFSETQ. In DNA, the CDR3 is TGCGCCAGCAGCTTGGAGGTCAGGGGCACTAATGAAAAACTGTTTTTT. Residues: CASSLEVRGTNEKLFF. Drawing the rest from reference TRBV5-1 and TRBJ1-4, the complete variable domain is KAGVTQTPRYLIKTRGQQVTLSCSPISGHRSVSWYQQTPGQGLQFLFEYFSETQRNKGNFPGRFSGRQFSNSRSEMNVSTLELGDSALYLCASSLEVRGTNEKLFFGSGTQLSVL.

V and J are TRBV27 and TRBJ2-2, with D perhaps TRBD1 (6 bases). The germline V gene encodes CDR1 MNHEY and CDR2 SMNVEV (reference sequence). V shed 10 bases and J shed 6 bases, with 15 bases lying between them. The CDR3 sequence is 13 residues long. Here the CDR3 DNA reads TGTGCCACCTGGGGGCGGGTCGCCGGGGAGCTGTTTTTT. Protein: CATWGRVAGELFF.

The chain joins TRBV4-3 to TRBJ1-1; D call uncertain. Deletions cut 7 bases from V and 1 base from J, with 10 bases between. Germline CDR1 LGHNA, CDR2 YSLEER. This CDR3 spans 13 amino acids. The CDR3 nucleotides are TGCGCCAGCACGTATGGTCGGAACACTGAAGCTTTCTTT. Amino acid sequence: CASTYGRNTEAFF.

This clone was picked up one time. The chain employs TRBV10-3 and TRBJ2-5, with no clear D. The CDR3 covers 15 residues. Germline lookup yields CDR1 ENHRY and CDR2 SYGVKD. Trimming cost V 10 bases and J 5 bases, with 23 bases left between them. The CDR3 nucleotides are TGTGCCAGCTCCCTGGGCCCCTCGTCCTCTGAGACCCAGTACTTC. Translation gives CASSLGPSSSETQYF.

There are a few counts of this clone. This chain joins TRBV4-3 and TRBJ2-7; TRBD2 aligns across 8 bases. Germline V gives CDR1 LGHNA, CDR2 YSLEER. Trimming removed 1 base from V and 4 bases from J; junction bases left unmatched: 9. The CDR3 runs to 16 residues. CDR3 DNA sequence: TGCGCCAGCAGCCAAGCTTCGGCGGGGGGAGGGTACGAGCAGTACTTC. It is translated as CASSQASAGGGYEQYF.

V gene TRBV5-6 combines with J gene TRBJ2-7, with 9 bases identical to TRBD2. The CDR3 totals 15 residues. J lost 2 bases, V lost 1 base, and 4 bases had no gene match. Germline V gene lookup returns CDR1 SGHDT and CDR2 YYEEEE. The DNA of the CDR3 is TGTGCCAGCAGCTTGTGGGCTAGCGGGACCTACGAGCAGTACTTC. This translates into CASSLWASGTYEQYF.

J is TRBJ1-1 and V is TRBV6-1; D uncertain. Trimming cost V 7 bases and J 0 bases, with 12 bases left between them. From germline, CDR1 is MNHNS and CDR2 SASEGT. The CDR3 length is 14 residues. This chain's CDR3 is CASIGPFLNTEAFF. The CDR3 DNA reads TGTGCCAGCATAGGACCTTTTTTGAACACTGAAGCTTTCTTT.

The rearrangement uses TRBV7-9 and TRBJ2-1; unclear D gene. The V end was cut by 5 bases, the J end by 5 bases, with 13 bases between. Germline CDR1 reads SEHNR; CDR2 reads FQNEAQ (reference sequence). The CDR3 totals 14 residues. The CDR3 loop is CASSPSERHNEQFF. CDR3 sequence (DNA): TGTGCCAGCAGCCCCTCGGAAAGACACAATGAGCAGTTCTTC.

The chain couples TRBV6-5 to TRBJ1-1; D remains unclear. With 0 bases removed from V and 3 bases from J, the gap between germline ends came to 8 bases. The germline CDR1 and CDR2 sequences are MNHEY and SVGAGI. The CDR3 covers 14 residues. In DNA, the CDR3 is TGTGCCAGCAGTTACTCGAGCGGGGACACTGAAGCTTTCTTT. Its protein product is CASSYSSGDTEAFF.

This rearrangement joins TRBV10-3 to TRBJ2-5; D might be TRBD1 (6 bases). With 6 bases removed from V and 4 bases from J, the gap between germline ends came to 15 bases. The germline CDR1 and CDR2 sequences are ENHRY and SYGVKD. This CDR3 is built from 14 residues. The CDR3: CAIRGATGSETQYF. The CDR3, as DNA: TGTGCCATCAGGGGGGCCACAGGGTCAGAGACCCAGTACTTC.

The V call is TRBV14, the J call TRBJ1-2; 9 nucleotides align to TRBD1. Looked up from germline, CDR1 is SGHDN and CDR2 is FVKESK. This CDR3 is 16 amino acids long. J lost 5 bases, V lost 4 bases, and 11 bases had no gene match. The CDR3: CASSRRTGDGPYGYTF. DNA for the CDR3: TGTGCCAGCAGCCGAAGGACAGGGGATGGTCCTTATGGCTACACCTTC.

CDR3 protein: CASSFQQGHYGYTF. CDR3 nucleotides: TGTGCCAGCAGCTTTCAACAGGGCCACTATGGCTACACCTTC. This chain links TRBV5-4 with TRBJ1-2, with D possibly TRBD1 on 6 matching bases. Germline loops: CDR1 SGHNT, CDR2 YYREEE (reference sequence). The CDR3 runs 14 residues. V was trimmed by 2 bases and J by 3 bases, leaving 11 bases between them.

A few counts support this clone. The chain combines TRBV6-5 with TRBJ2-3; the D is unclear. CDR1 is MNHEY and CDR2 is SVGAGI in the germline V gene. This CDR3 region has 14 residues. Deletions cut 2 bases from V and 2 bases from J, with 8 bases between. The CDR3 loop reads CASSYTPFTDTQYF. CDR3 in DNA: TGTGCCAGCAGTTACACCCCCTTCACAGATACGCAGTATTTT.